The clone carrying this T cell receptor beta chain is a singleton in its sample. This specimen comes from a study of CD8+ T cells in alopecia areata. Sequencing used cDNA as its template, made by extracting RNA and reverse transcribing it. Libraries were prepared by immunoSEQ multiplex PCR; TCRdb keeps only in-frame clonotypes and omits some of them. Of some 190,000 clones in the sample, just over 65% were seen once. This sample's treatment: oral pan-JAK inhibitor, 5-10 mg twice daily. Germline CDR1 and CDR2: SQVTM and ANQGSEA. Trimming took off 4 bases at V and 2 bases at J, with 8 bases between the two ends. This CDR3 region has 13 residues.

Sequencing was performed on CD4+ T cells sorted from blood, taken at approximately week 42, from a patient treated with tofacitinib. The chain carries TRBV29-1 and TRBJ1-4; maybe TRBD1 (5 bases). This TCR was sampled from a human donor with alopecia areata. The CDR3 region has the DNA TGCAGCGTTGCATGGGGGACTAATGAAAAACTGTTTTTT. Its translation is CSVAWGTNEKLFF.